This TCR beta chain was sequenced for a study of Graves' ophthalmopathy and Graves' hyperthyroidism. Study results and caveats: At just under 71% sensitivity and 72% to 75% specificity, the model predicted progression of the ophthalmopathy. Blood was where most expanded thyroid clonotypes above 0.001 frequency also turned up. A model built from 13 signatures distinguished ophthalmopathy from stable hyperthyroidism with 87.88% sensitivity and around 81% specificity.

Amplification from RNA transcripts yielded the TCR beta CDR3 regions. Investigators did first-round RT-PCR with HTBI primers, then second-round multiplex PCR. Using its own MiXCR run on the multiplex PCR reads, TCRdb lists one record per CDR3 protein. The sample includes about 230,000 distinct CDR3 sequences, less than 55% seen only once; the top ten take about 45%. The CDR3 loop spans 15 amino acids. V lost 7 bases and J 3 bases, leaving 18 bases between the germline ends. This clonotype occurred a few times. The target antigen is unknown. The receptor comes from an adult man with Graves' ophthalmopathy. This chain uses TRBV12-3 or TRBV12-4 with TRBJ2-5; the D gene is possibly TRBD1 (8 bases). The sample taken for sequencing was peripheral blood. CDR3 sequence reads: CASTIRGGQEETQYF. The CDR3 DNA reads TGTGCCAGCACAATCAGGGGGGGACAGGAAGAGACCCAGTACTTC.